The 4 T cell receptor beta chains below all came from one sample that was sequenced in a study of long-term antiretroviral therapy in people with HIV. Version v3.0 of the immunoSEQ assay was performed at survey level. Only in-frame clones appear in the TCRdb table, and some are missing; sequencing was by immunoSEQ multiplex PCR. Of 20,000 to 25,000 clones in the sample, roughly 83% are singletons; the top ten hold approximately 8.2%. The input for sequencing was unsorted PBMCs, taken 1.2 years after starting antiretroviral therapy. The source of these receptors is a middle-aged woman with HIV.

This clone was seen a handful of times. The chain employs TRBV14 and TRBJ1-5; unclear D gene. V lost 0 bases, J lost 3 bases, and 3 bases lay in between. The CDR3 runs 13 residues. CDR1 SGHDN and CDR2 FVKESK come from the germline V gene. The CDR3 coding sequence is TGTGCCAGCAGCCAAGATCACAATCAGCCCCAGCATTTT. This translates into CASSQDHNQPQHF.

J is TRBJ2-7 and V is TRBV28; no clear D. CDR1 MDHEN and CDR2 SYDVKM come from the germline V gene. V lost 3 bases to trimming and J lost 1 base, with 19 bases between them. The length of the CDR3 is 17 residues. The CDR3 sequence is CASSFRRIDFVSYEQYF. The CDR3 DNA reads as TGTGCCAGCAGTTTTAGGCGGATAGACTTTGTGTCCTACGAGCAGTACTTC. Complete variable domain (other parts from reference TRBV28 and TRBJ2-7): DVKVTQSSRYLVKRTGEKVFLECVQDMDHENMFWYRQDPGLGLRLIYFSYDVKMKEKGDIPEGYSVSREKKERFSLILESASTNQTSMYLCASSFRRIDFVSYEQYFGPGTRLTVT.

The DNA for the CDR3 is TGTGCCAGCAGCTTAAGCGGGGACCGCACAGATACGCAGTATTTT. Translated, it gives CASSLSGDRTDTQYF. The chain carries TRBV7-9 and TRBJ2-3; 7 bases are shared with TRBD2. The V gene's germline CDR1 is SEHNR and CDR2 FQNEAQ (reference sequence). The CDR3 runs 15 residues. V shed 2 bases and J 1 base; nucleotides not matched to a gene: 3. The whole variable domain, filled in from reference TRBV7-9 and TRBJ2-3, reads DTGVSQNPRHKITKRGQNVTFRCDPISEHNRLYWYRQTLGQGPEFLTYFQNEAQLEKSRLLSDRFSAERPKGSFSTLEIQRTEQGDSAMYLCASSLSGDRTDTQYFGPGTRLTVL.

CDR3 sequence (DNA): TGTGCCAGCAGCACATACTACGATAAGGGGGTGGAGCAGTACTTC. Amino acid sequence: CASSTYYDKGVEQYF. The genes are TRBV13 and TRBJ2-7, with a weak D call TRBD1 (6 bases). Germline-derived CDR1 and CDR2 are PRHDT and FYEKMQ (reference sequence). The ends were cut back, 5 bases at V and 7 bases at J, with 21 bases in the middle. This CDR3 contains 15 residues.